This paragraph reports one T cell receptor beta chain. The sample originates from a study of blood T cell repertoires in COVID-19. Study details: Samples representing acute and convalescent COVID-19 were sourced from the United States, Italy and Spain. Sample material is recorded as cDNA or gDNA derived from T cells, B-cell-depleted T cells, or PBMCs.

Libraries were prepared by immunoSEQ multiplex PCR; TCRdb keeps only in-frame clonotypes and omits some of them. The sample includes about 120,000 clones, around 85% of them seen just once. Trimming stripped 4 bases from V and 9 bases from J, with 7 bases between. Germline loops: CDR1 KGHSY, CDR2 FQNENV. This CDR3 spans 11 amino acids. J is TRBJ2-1 and V is TRBV16, with D possibly being TRBD2 (5 bases). The clonotype was recovered from a woman in her sixties with COVID-19, enrolled during active disease. The source material was peripheral blood. The CDR3 DNA reads as TGTGCCAGCAGCCTTGAGGGTGAGCAGTTCTTC. It is translated as CASSLEGEQFF.